These 22 T cell receptor beta chains came from one sample sequenced in a study of blood T cells in healthy people across ages. A J-beta primer mix and a sample-barcoded 5' primer were used in a second PCR of roughly 6 to 12 cycles. MiXCR, run by TCRdb on the 5' RACE reads, gives a single entry per CDR3 protein. The table records some 860,000 distinct CDR3 sequences, roughly 50% of them present only once. Source material: blood. These receptors came from a man between 40 and 49 years old in good health.

The chain is built from TRBV7-9 and TRBJ2-5; TRBD1 matches at 8 bases. Gene TRBJ2-7 matches the end of the DNA better, so the J call may be wrong. CDR3 size: 15 residues. Germline V lookup: CDR1 SEHNR, CDR2 FQNEAQ (reference sequence). Written as DNA, the CDR3 is TGTGCCAGCAGCTTAACAGGGGGATCACACTACGAGCAGTACTTC. The encoded protein is CASSLTGGSHYEQYF.

J is TRBJ2-3 and V is TRBV21-1; the table's D call of TRBD2 was not tested on the DNA. TRBV21-1 is a pseudogene locus. The CDR3 covers 18 residues. CDR3 in amino acids: CASSPRRLAVPPSNTQYF. DNA for the CDR3: TGTGCCAGCAGCCCCCGGCGTCTAGCGGTCCCTCCGTCGAATACGCAGTATTTT.

The chain combines TRBV4-3 with TRBJ2-1; D may be TRBD2 (6 bases). The V end lost 4 bases, the J end lost 2 bases, and 18 bases lay between the germline ends. This CDR3 has 17 residues. CDR1 LGHNA and CDR2 YSLEER come from the germline V gene. CDR3 region: CASSPADAGMAYNEQFF. The CDR3 bases are TGCGCCAGCAGCCCCGCGGACGCGGGAATGGCCTACAATGAGCAGTTCTTC.

The chain is built from TRBV11-2 and TRBJ2-1; 13 nucleotides match TRBD2. Trimming at V came to 4 bases and at J to 5 bases, leaving 17 bases not matched to a gene. The CDR3 length is 20 residues. CDR1 and CDR2 from the germline V gene are SGHAT and FQNNGV. This CDR3 reads CASSSETSGGPAGVNNEQFF. The CDR3, as DNA: TGTGCCAGCAGCTCCGAGACTAGCGGGGGGCCCGCAGGGGTTAACAATGAGCAGTTCTTC. The whole variable domain, remainder taken from reference TRBV11-2 and TRBJ2-1, is EAGVAQSPRYKIIEKRQSVAFWCNPISGHATLYWYQQILGQGPKLLIQFQNNGVVDDSQLPKDRFSAERLKGVDSTLKIQPAKLEDSAVYLCASSSETSGGPAGVNNEQFFGPGTRLTVL.

The rearrangement links TRBV7-2 to TRBJ2-1, with 9 bases lining up with TRBD2. The germline CDR1 and CDR2 sequences are SGHTA and FQGNSA. There are 15 residues in the CDR3. V lost 1 base to trimming and J lost 9 bases; unmatched junction nucleotides: 7. CDR3 amino acids: CASSLVGRGGSEQFF. Written as DNA, the CDR3 is TGTGCCAGCAGCTTAGTTGGGCGGGGGGGCAGTGAGCAGTTCTTC.

The V and J genes are TRBV27 and TRBJ2-2; unclear D gene. Germline V gene data show CDR1 as MNHEY and CDR2 as SMNVEV (reference sequence). V lost 8 bases and J 7 bases, leaving 8 bases between the germline ends. The CDR3 totals 11 residues. The CDR3 spells CASGDVGELFF. The CDR3 DNA sequence: TGTGCCAGCGGAGATGTCGGGGAGCTGTTTTTT.

V and J are TRBV21-1 and TRBJ2-4. TRBV21-1 is classified as a pseudogene. The CDR3 is 10 residues long. The CDR3 reads CANDPYKQYF. CDR3 sequence (DNA): TGTGCAAACGACCCGTACAAGCAGTACTTC.

This clonotype was seen more than once but under ten times. The chain's CDR3 is CASSLVGTGVYGYTF. The CDR3 region has the DNA TGTGCCAGCAGCTTAGTCGGGACAGGGGTCTATGGCTACACCTTC. This rearrangement joins TRBV11-1 to TRBJ1-2; 10 positions match TRBD1. Per germline, CDR1 SGHAT and CDR2 FQDESV (reference sequence). The CDR3 sequence is 15 residues long. V was pared by 1 base and J by 4 bases, with 3 bases of the junction left unmatched.

This clonotype showed up just a few times. The rearrangement joins TRBV6-2 or TRBV6-3 to TRBJ2-5; 11 bases are shared with TRBD2. V was pared by 11 bases and J by 11 bases, with 16 bases of the junction left unmatched. There are 14 residues in the CDR3. Looked up from germline, CDR1 is MNHEY and CDR2 is SVGEGT. The CDR3 DNA reads as TGTGCCGAACGCTACGGGACTAGCGGTTCTCAACAGTACTTC. It specifies CAERYGTSGSQQYF.

The rearrangement joins TRBV20-1 to TRBJ2-1; 7 nucleotides agree with TRBD2. Trimming at V came to 1 base and at J to 2 bases, leaving 5 bases not matched to a gene. Germline V gene sequence: CDR1 DFQATT, CDR2 SNEGSKA (reference sequence). There are 15 residues in the CDR3. DNA for the CDR3: TGCAGTGCTAGAGCGACTAGCCGACCCTACAATGAGCAGTTCTTC. It translates to CSARATSRPYNEQFF.

The J gene is TRBJ1-1, the V gene TRBV21-1. TRBV21-1 is a pseudogene locus. The CDR3 sequence is 14 residues long. For the CDR3, the DNA is TGTGCCAGCAGCCCCAACGGCGGGGACACTGAAGCTTTCTTT. It yields the protein CASSPNGGDTEAFF.

The chain recombines TRBV20-1 with TRBJ2-1; tentatively, D is TRBD1 (5 bases). The CDR3 has 15 residues. Trimming stripped 6 bases from V and 4 bases from J, with 19 bases between. Per germline, CDR1 DFQATT and CDR2 SNEGSKA (reference sequence). The CDR3 DNA reads TGCAGTGCGAAGACTCCCTGGGGCATATACAATGAGCAGTTCTTC. It translates to CSAKTPWGIYNEQFF.

The table lists this clonotype with a few counts. The chain combines TRBV4-3 with TRBJ2-4; D might be TRBD2 (5 bases). The last part of the DNA fits TRBJ2-7 better; the J call may be wrong. The germline gives CDR1 LGHNA, CDR2 YSLEER. The CDR3 length is 16 residues. The CDR3, as DNA: TGCGCCAGCAGCCAAGATTACGGGTTCGGGGTGTACGAGCAGTACTTC. Protein sequence: CASSQDYGFGVYEQYF.

A few counts support this clonotype. The J gene is TRBJ2-7, the V gene TRBV7-9; a possible D gene is TRBD1 (6 bases). There are 16 residues in the CDR3. Germline values: CDR1 SEHNR, CDR2 FQNEAQ (reference sequence). V gave up 2 bases and J gave up 1 base, with 15 bases separating them. The CDR3 DNA reads as TGTGCCAGCAGCTTATCCGACAGGTCGGGTTCCTACGAGCAGTACTTC. Residues: CASSLSDRSGSYEQYF.

In its sample, this clonotype was seen many times. The chain has TRBV11-2 and TRBJ2-7, with 7 bases matching TRBD1. The CDR3 runs to 15 residues. After removal of 3 bases from V and 4 bases from J, the junction contained 9 bases not matched to a gene. The germline CDR1 and CDR2 sequences are SGHAT and FQNNGV. The CDR3 bases are TGTGCCAGCAGCTTGGGAATGACAGGGTTGTACGAGCAGTACTTC. Translation gives CASSLGMTGLYEQYF.

This clonotype appeared many times. The chain employs TRBV7-2 and TRBJ2-5; D is uncertain. The DNA end is a closer match to TRBJ2-7, so the J assignment may be wrong. This CDR3 region has 12 residues. Germline CDR1 reads SGHTA; CDR2 reads FQGNSA. The CDR3: CASSFTVGEQYF. The CDR3 DNA reads TGTGCCAGCAGCTTTACGGTCGGCGAGCAGTACTTC.

The V call is TRBV7-2, the J call TRBJ2-7, with D possibly TRBD1 on 5 matching bases. CDR1 is SGHTA and CDR2 is FQGNSA in the germline V gene. V was cut by 5 bases and J by 2 bases, with 13 bases left in between. This CDR3 contains 14 residues. This chain's CDR3 is CASSLDTSTYEQYF. CDR3 coding DNA: TGTGCCAGCAGCCTGGACACCAGTACCTACGAGCAGTACTTC.

This sequence joins TRBV7-8 and TRBJ1-1; D is ambiguous. The CDR3 consists of 15 residues. Germline V CDR1 and CDR2: SGHVS, FQNEAQ. V shed 1 base and J shed 9 bases, with 18 bases lying between them. CDR3 loop: CASSLESLRLYKAFF. The CDR3 DNA sequence: TGTGCCAGCAGCTTAGAATCTTTAAGGCTCTACAAAGCTTTCTTT. Variable domain in full (rest from reference TRBV7-8 and TRBJ1-1): GAGVSQSPRYKVAKRGQDVALRCDPISGHVSLFWYQQALGQGPEFLTYFQNEAQLDKSGLPSDRFFAERPEGSVSTLKIQRTQQEDSAVYLCASSLESLRLYKAFFGQGTRLTVV.

V gene TRBV7-2 combines with J gene TRBJ2-4; 8 bases line up with TRBD2. Germline CDR1 and CDR2: SGHTA and FQGNSA. The CDR3 sequence is 13 residues long. Trimming cost V 3 bases and J 8 bases; bases outside gene matches: 3. In DNA, the CDR3 is TGTGCCAGCAGCTTGGGACTAGGACACATTCAGTACTTC. The encoded protein is CASSLGLGHIQYF.

CDR3 DNA: TGTGCCTGGAGTGTAAAGGGAGGCAAGCAGTATTTT. Its translation is CAWSVKGGKQYF. This chain connects TRBV30 to TRBJ2-3; possible D gene TRBD2, 6 bases. Germline V gives CDR1 GTSNPN, CDR2 SVGIG (reference sequence). Between the trimmed V and J ends, which lost 0 bases and 11 bases, there was a span of 12 bases. CDR3 length: 12 residues.

The table lists this clonotype with a few counts. J is TRBJ2-5 and V is TRBV7-2; the match to TRBD2 covers 8 bases. Trimming took 2 bases from V and 4 from J; bases not matched to a gene: 9. CDR1 is SGHTA, CDR2 FQGNSA, per germline. The CDR3 has 16 residues. The CDR3 coding sequence is TGTGCCAGCAGCTTATATTCGGGAGGGCCCGGAGAGACCCAGTACTTC. It yields the protein CASSLYSGGPGETQYF.

The CDR3 nucleotides read TGCGCCAGCAGCTTGTTTGGCGGCCATACAACTTACAATGAGCAGTTCTTC. This gives the protein CASSLFGGHTTYNEQFF. This chain connects TRBV5-1 to TRBJ2-1; D gene unclear. The CDR3 covers 17 residues. V gave up 1 base and J gave up 4 bases, with 18 bases separating them. Germline-derived CDR1 and CDR2 are SGHRS and YFSETQ.